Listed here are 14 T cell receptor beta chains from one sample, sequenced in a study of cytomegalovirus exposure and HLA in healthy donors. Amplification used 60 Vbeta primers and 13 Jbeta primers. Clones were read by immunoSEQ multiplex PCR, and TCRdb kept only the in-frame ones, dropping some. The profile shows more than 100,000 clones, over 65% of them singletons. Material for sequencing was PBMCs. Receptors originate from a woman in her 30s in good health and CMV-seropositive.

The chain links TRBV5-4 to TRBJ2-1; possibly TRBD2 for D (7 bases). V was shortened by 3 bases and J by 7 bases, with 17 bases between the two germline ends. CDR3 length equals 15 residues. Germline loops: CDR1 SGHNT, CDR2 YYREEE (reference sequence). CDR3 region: CASSSGGPLGNEQFF. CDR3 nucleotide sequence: TGTGCCAGCAGCTCCGGGGGGCCTCTGGGGAATGAGCAGTTCTTC.

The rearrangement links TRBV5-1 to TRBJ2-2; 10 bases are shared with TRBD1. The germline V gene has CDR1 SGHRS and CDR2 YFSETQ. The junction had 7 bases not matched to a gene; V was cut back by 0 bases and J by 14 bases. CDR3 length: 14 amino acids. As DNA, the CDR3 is TGCGCCAGCAGCTTGGGGCGGGGACAGGGGATCCTGTTTTTT. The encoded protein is CASSLGRGQGILFF.

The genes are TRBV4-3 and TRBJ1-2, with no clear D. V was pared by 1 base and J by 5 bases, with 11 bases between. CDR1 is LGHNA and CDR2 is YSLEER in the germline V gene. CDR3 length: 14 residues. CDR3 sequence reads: CASSQAVALYGYTF. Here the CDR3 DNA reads TGCGCCAGCAGCCAAGCTGTAGCGCTTTATGGCTACACCTTC.

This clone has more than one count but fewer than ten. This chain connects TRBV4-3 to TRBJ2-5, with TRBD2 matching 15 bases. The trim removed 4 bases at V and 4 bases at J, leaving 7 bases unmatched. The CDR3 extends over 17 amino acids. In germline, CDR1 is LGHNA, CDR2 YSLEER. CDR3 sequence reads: CASSPALGLAGGETQYF. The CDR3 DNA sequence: TGCGCCAGCAGCCCAGCTCTGGGACTAGCGGGGGGAGAGACCCAGTACTTC.

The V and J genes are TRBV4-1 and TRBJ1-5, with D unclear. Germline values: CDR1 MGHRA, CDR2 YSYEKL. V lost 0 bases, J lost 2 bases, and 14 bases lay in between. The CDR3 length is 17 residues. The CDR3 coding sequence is TGCGCCAGCAGCCAAGAAACATGGCTCGGGGGCAATCAGCCCCAGCATTTT. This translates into CASSQETWLGGNQPQHF.

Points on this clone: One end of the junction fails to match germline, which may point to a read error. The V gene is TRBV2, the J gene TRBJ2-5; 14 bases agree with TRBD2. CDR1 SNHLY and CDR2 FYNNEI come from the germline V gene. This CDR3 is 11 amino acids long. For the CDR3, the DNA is TGTGCCAGCGCGCCGACTAGCGGGGGGGACTTC. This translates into CASAPTSGGDF. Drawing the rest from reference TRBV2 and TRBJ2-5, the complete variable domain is EPEVTQTPSHQVTQMGQEVILRCVPISNHLYFYWYRQILGQKVEFLVSFYNNEISEKSEIFDDQFSVERPDGSNFTLKIRSTKLEDSAMYFCASAPTSGGDFGPGTRLLVL.

Here the CDR3 reads CASSRTGDISYNEQFF. The CDR3 DNA reads as TGTGCCAGCAGCCGGACAGGGGACATCTCCTACAATGAGCAGTTCTTC. The rearrangement joins TRBV5-4 to TRBJ2-1; TRBD1 aligns across 9 bases. Germline CDR1 and CDR2: SGHNT and YYREEE (reference sequence). After removal of 4 bases from V and 0 bases from J, the junction contained 5 bases not matched to a gene. CDR3 size: 16 residues.

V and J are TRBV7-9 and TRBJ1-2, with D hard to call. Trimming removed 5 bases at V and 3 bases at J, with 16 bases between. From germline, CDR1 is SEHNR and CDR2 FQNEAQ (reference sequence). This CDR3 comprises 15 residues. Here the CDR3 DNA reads TGTGCCAGCAGCCCTACCGTACTCCTAGACTATGGCTACACCTTC. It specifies CASSPTVLLDYGYTF.

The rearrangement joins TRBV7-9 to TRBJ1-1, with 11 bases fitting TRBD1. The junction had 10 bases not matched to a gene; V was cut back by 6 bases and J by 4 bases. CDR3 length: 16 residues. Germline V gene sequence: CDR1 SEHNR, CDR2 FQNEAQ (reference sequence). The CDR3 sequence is CASRRTGGSSGTEAFF. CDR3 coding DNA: TGTGCCAGCAGGCGGACAGGGGGCTCCTCGGGCACTGAAGCTTTCTTT.

The CDR3 loop reads CASMREGQPQHF. The DNA of the CDR3 is TGTGCCAGCATGAGGGAGGGACAGCCCCAGCATTTT. The chain uses TRBV28 and TRBJ1-5; no clear D gene. The CDR3 contains 12 residues. V shed 7 bases and J shed 7 bases, with 11 bases lying between them. Germline assignment: CDR1 MDHEN and CDR2 SYDVKM.

The CDR3 loop reads CASSQDLGRGETQYF. CDR3 sequence (DNA): TGCGCCAGCAGCCAAGATCTGGGCAGGGGCGAGACCCAGTACTTC. This chain uses TRBV4-3 with TRBJ2-5, with TRBD1 as a possible D gene (6 bases). Germline V gene lookup returns CDR1 LGHNA and CDR2 YSLEER. V lost 0 bases and J lost 5, with 13 bases in between. The CDR3 contains 15 residues.

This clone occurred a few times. CDR3 bases: TGTGCCAGTAGTATCGCCGGGAATCAGCCCCAGCATTTT. Translated: CASSIAGNQPQHF. The chain carries TRBV19 and TRBJ1-5, with D unclear. There are 13 residues in the CDR3. The V gene lost 3 bases and the J gene lost 4 bases, with 7 bases spanning the gap. Germline V gene lookup returns CDR1 LNHDA and CDR2 SQIVND (reference sequence).

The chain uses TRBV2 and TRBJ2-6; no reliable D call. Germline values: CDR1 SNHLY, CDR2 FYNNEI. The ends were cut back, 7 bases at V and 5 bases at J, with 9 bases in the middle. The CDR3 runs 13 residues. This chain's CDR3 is CASTPSRANVLTF. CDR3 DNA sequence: TGTGCCAGCACCCCTTCTAGGGCCAACGTCCTGACTTTC.

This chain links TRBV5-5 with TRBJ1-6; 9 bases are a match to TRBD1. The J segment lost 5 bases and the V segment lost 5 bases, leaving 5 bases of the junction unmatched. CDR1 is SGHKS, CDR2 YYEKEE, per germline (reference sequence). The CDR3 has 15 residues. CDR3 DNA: TGTGCCAGCAGGACCCGGGACAGGGATAATTCACCCCTCCACTTT. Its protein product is CASRTRDRDNSPLHF.